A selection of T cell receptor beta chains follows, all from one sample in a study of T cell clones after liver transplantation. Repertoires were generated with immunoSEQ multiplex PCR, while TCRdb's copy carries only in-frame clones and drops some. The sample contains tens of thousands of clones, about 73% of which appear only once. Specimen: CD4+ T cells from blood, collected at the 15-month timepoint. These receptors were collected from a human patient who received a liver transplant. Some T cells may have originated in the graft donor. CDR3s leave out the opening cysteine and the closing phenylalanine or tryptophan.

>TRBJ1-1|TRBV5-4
ASSLDVNTEAF
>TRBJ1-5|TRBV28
ASSSGRNQPQH
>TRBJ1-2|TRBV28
ASSGTGGYYGYT
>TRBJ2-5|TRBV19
ASSTLADKETQY
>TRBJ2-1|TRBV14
ASSQGSGSRNEQF
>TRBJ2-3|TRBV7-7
ASSLGGGTQDTQY
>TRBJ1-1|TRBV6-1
ASRFAGETEAF
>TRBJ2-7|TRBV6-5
ASSEAQRDRGE
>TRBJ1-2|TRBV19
ASSKRGLSGYT
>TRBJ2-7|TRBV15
ATSRERGAGYYVVYEQY
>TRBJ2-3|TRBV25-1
ASRMGPLDTQY
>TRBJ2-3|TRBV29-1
SVGHTDTQY
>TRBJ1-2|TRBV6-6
ASSLLDREGYGYT
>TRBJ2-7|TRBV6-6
ASSPGLYEQY
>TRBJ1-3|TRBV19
ASGDGPSGNTIY
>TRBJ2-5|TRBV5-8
ASSPMVGGALETQY
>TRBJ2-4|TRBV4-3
ASSQDITSGRIQY